Each of the 30 T cell receptor beta chains below was sequenced from the same sample in a study of T cell responses to AZD1222 COVID-19 vaccine. The table came from immunoSEQ multiplex PCR; TCRdb's copy has only in-frame clones and leaves some out. This table holds tens of thousands of clones, roughly 90% found once. The source material was peripheral blood, sampled 28 days after the second AZD1222 dose. These receptors all stem from an adult who received the AZD1222 COVID-19 vaccine.

The chain employs TRBV3-1 (or the pseudogene TRBV3-2) and TRBJ2-1; D unresolved. The CDR3 spans 12 residues. CDR1 is LGHDT and CDR2 is YNNKEL in the germline V gene (reference sequence). Trimming removed 5 bases at V and 10 bases at J, with 12 bases between. CDR3 residues: CASSALGWEQFF. CDR3 nucleotides: TGTGCCAGCAGCGCACTGGGGTGGGAGCAGTTCTTC.

This rearrangement joins TRBV5-8 to TRBJ1-6; perhaps TRBD1 as D (6 bases). V was shortened by 3 bases and J by 9 bases, with 10 bases between the two germline ends. Germline V gene lookup returns CDR1 SGHTS and CDR2 YDEGEE. This CDR3 has 13 residues. The CDR3 reads CASSSRGASPLHF. The CDR3 nucleotides are TGTGCCAGCAGCTCCAGGGGTGCTTCACCCCTCCACTTT.

The count of this clone is one. The chain carries TRBV5-1 and TRBJ2-2, with D unclear. Germline lookup yields CDR1 SGHRS and CDR2 YFSETQ. The CDR3 loop spans 14 amino acids. The V and J ends lost 5 bases and 1 base respectively, with 9 bases between them. The CDR3 reads CASRPTENTGELFF. The CDR3 DNA is TGCGCCAGCAGACCCACGGAGAACACCGGGGAGCTGTTTTTT.

The chain couples TRBV7-9 to TRBJ2-1; D is ambiguous. The CDR3 is 12 amino acids. Germline loops: CDR1 SEHNR, CDR2 FQNEAQ (reference sequence). With 1 base removed from V and 10 bases from J, the gap between germline ends came to 8 bases. The CDR3 DNA reads TGTGCCAGCAGCTTAGGGGTTAAGGAGCAGTTCTTC. Protein: CASSLGVKEQFF.

The chain links TRBV28 to TRBJ2-3; TRBD2 aligns across 11 bases. Trimming removed 4 bases from V and 1 base from J; junction bases left unmatched: 7. The CDR3 runs to 17 residues. Germline CDR1 is MDHEN and CDR2 is SYDVKM. In DNA, the CDR3 is TGTGCCAGCAGTTCGAACCTAGCGGGGGGCCGCACAGATACGCAGTATTTT. Residues: CASSSNLAGGRTDTQYF. Full variable domain (outside the CDR3, taken from reference TRBV28 and TRBJ2-3): DVKVTQSSRYLVKRTGEKVFLECVQDMDHENMFWYRQDPGLGLRLIYFSYDVKMKEKGDIPEGYSVSREKKERFSLILESASTNQTSMYLCASSSNLAGGRTDTQYFGPGTRLTVL.

This clone was seen a single time. The chain couples TRBV5-1 to TRBJ2-7, with 10 positions matching TRBD1. Germline V gene data show CDR1 as SGHRS and CDR2 as YFSETQ. J gave up 3 bases and V 2 bases, and 5 bases lay outside the gene matches. This CDR3 is 15 amino acids long. CDR3 protein: CASSLGQGVIYEQYF. DNA for the CDR3: TGCGCCAGCAGCTTAGGACAGGGGGTCATCTACGAGCAGTACTTC.

The chain uses TRBV24-1 and TRBJ1-2, with 8 positions matching TRBD1. V lost 7 bases to trimming and J lost 9 bases; unmatched junction nucleotides: 6. The CDR3 is 12 amino acids. CDR1 and CDR2 from the germline V gene are KGHDR and SFDVKD. The CDR3 region is CATSTGGYRYTF. The CDR3 bases are TGTGCCACCAGCACAGGGGGTTATCGCTACACCTTC.

V usage is TRBV6-2 or TRBV6-3 and J usage is TRBJ1-5; D not certain. Germline values: CDR1 MNHEY, CDR2 SVGEGT. The CDR3 is 16 amino acids. Trimming stripped 6 bases from V and 2 bases from J, with 17 bases between. CDR3 loop: CASSPLPVSGNQPQHF. CDR3 coding DNA: TGTGCCAGCAGCCCCTTACCAGTCTCGGGCAATCAGCCCCAGCATTTT.

This clone was counted once. The rearrangement uses TRBV2 and TRBJ2-1; possible D gene TRBD1, 6 bases. CDR3 length equals 13 residues. Per the germline V gene, CDR1 is SNHLY and CDR2 is FYNNEI. V lost 7 bases and J lost 3, with 10 bases in between. The CDR3 loop is CASNPQGYNEQFF. For the CDR3, the DNA is TGTGCCAGCAATCCACAGGGCTACAATGAGCAGTTCTTC.

The chain links TRBV24-1 to TRBJ1-4; unclear D gene. The CDR3 spans 15 residues. Trimming took off 4 bases at V and 5 bases at J, with 13 bases between the two ends. Germline assignment: CDR1 KGHDR and CDR2 SFDVKD. The CDR3 reads CATSEPGPSNEKLFF. CDR3 DNA: TGTGCCACCAGTGAACCGGGCCCTTCCAATGAAAAACTGTTTTTT.

This clone was recorded only once. The chain combines TRBV7-2 with TRBJ1-4; unclear D gene. The CDR3 covers 14 residues. Germline CDR1 is SGHTA and CDR2 is FQGNSA. V gave up 5 bases and J gave up 0 bases, with 7 bases separating them. This CDR3 is CASSPYATNEKLFF. DNA for the CDR3: TGTGCCAGCAGCCCCTACGCAACTAATGAAAAACTGTTTTTT.

The CDR3 region is CASSDQLSRGEDTGELFF. In DNA form, the CDR3 reads TGTGCCAGCAGCGATCAACTTTCGCGGGGGGAGGACACCGGGGAGCTGTTTTTT. V is TRBV9 and J is TRBJ2-2; 8 bases line up with TRBD2. With V trimmed by 3 bases and J by 3 bases, 13 bases remained unmatched. Germline V gives CDR1 SGDLS, CDR2 YYNGEE. CDR3 size: 18 residues.

The chain recombines TRBV28 with TRBJ1-1, with 7 positions matching TRBD1. J gave up 8 bases and V 1 base, and 4 bases lay outside the gene matches. This CDR3 spans 13 amino acids. CDR1 is MDHEN and CDR2 is SYDVKM in the germline V gene. The DNA for the CDR3 is TGTGCCAGCAGTTTATCAGGGGGACCGGAAGCTTTCTTT. Protein product: CASSLSGGPEAFF.

CDR3 sequence: CASSPTGGAYQETQYF. The CDR3 DNA is TGTGCCAGCAGCCCGACTGGCGGGGCTTACCAAGAGACCCAGTACTTC. This rearrangement joins TRBV7-7 to TRBJ2-5, with D maybe TRBD2 (6 bases). Trimming shortened V by 5 bases and J by 0 bases, and 16 bases separated the two germline ends. There are 16 residues in the CDR3. Germline assignment: CDR1 SSHAT and CDR2 FNYEAQ (reference sequence).

V and J are TRBV6-5 and TRBJ1-1, with a tentative D call TRBD1 (6 bases). This CDR3 region has 13 residues. Germline V lookup: CDR1 MNHEY, CDR2 SVGAGI. Trimming took 10 bases from V and 0 from J, leaving 12 bases between them. CDR3 sequence (DNA): TGTGCCATCCAGGGGTCTATGAACACTGAAGCTTTCTTT. It encodes CAIQGSMNTEAFF.

This sequence joins TRBV5-1 and TRBJ2-3; D possibly matches TRBD1 or TRBD2 (5 bases each). The CDR3 extends over 15 amino acids. Trimming stripped 0 bases from V and 4 bases from J, with 12 bases between. Germline CDR1 and CDR2: SGHRS and YFSETQ. CDR3 sequence: CASSLALLGADTQYF. The CDR3 DNA is TGCGCCAGCAGCTTGGCGCTCTTGGGGGCAGATACGCAGTATTTT.

V usage is TRBV5-6 and J usage is TRBJ1-2; D is unclear. CDR1 is SGHDT, CDR2 YYEEEE, per germline. CDR3 length: 16 residues. V was shortened by 5 bases and J by 2 bases, with 19 bases between the two germline ends. The CDR3 sequence is CASSALLGHWNYGYTF. In DNA, the CDR3 is TGTGCCAGCAGTGCCCTTCTTGGTCACTGGAACTATGGCTACACCTTC.

The V gene is TRBV19, the J gene TRBJ2-5, with D unclear. Trimming pared 5 bases from V and 1 base from J, leaving 8 bases between. Per the germline V gene, CDR1 is LNHDA and CDR2 is SQIVND (reference sequence). The CDR3 spans 13 residues. This CDR3 reads CASSRQSQETQYF. For the CDR3, the DNA is TGTGCCAGTAGTCGGCAGTCCCAAGAGACCCAGTACTTC.

The chain links TRBV4-3 to TRBJ2-1, with D uncertain. From germline, CDR1 is LGHNA and CDR2 YSLEER. This CDR3 contains 14 residues. Trimming took 4 bases from V and 5 from J, leaving 12 bases between them. CDR3 protein: CASSLLGSNNEQFF. The CDR3 DNA follows: TGCGCCAGCAGCCTCCTGGGCAGCAACAATGAGCAGTTCTTC.

The chain is built from TRBV28 and TRBJ2-1; 12 bases line up with TRBD2. V lost 5 bases to trimming and J lost 7 bases; unmatched junction nucleotides: 18. The CDR3 loop spans 19 amino acids. The germline gives CDR1 MDHEN, CDR2 SYDVKM. CDR3 sequence: CASSPLASGGVGDRNEQFF. The DNA for the CDR3 is TGTGCCAGCAGTCCCCTAGCTAGCGGGGGGGTGGGTGACAGGAATGAGCAGTTCTTC.

V is TRBV7-8 and J is TRBJ1-5; D is ambiguous. The CDR3 is 13 residues long. CDR1 and CDR2 (germline): SGHVS, FQNEAQ. V lost 3 bases, J lost 5 bases, and 8 bases lay in between. The CDR3 protein is CASSLSSDQPQHF. The CDR3 DNA sequence: TGTGCCAGCAGCTTGTCTTCTGATCAGCCCCAGCATTTT.

The chain uses TRBV5-1 and TRBJ1-6, with D tentatively TRBD1 (6 bases). Trimming removed 3 bases from V and 7 bases from J, with 11 bases in between. The germline V gene encodes CDR1 SGHRS and CDR2 YFSETQ. The CDR3 runs 14 residues. DNA for the CDR3: TGCGCCAGCAGCTGGGCAGGGGAGAATTCACCCCTCCACTTT. Amino acid sequence: CASSWAGENSPLHF.

The chain joins TRBV5-6 to TRBJ1-4; possibly TRBD1 for D (6 bases). Trimming removed 4 bases from V and 4 bases from J, with 14 bases in between. The CDR3 is 15 residues long. From germline, CDR1 is SGHDT and CDR2 YYEEEE. This CDR3 is CASSPTRGLNEKLFF. The CDR3, as DNA: TGTGCCAGCAGCCCGACCAGGGGCCTTAATGAAAAACTGTTTTTT.

The chain carries TRBV27 and TRBJ1-5; 7 bases align to TRBD1. Looked up from germline, CDR1 is MNHEY and CDR2 is SMNVEV (reference sequence). The CDR3 totals 16 residues. J gave up 1 base and V 3 bases, and 6 bases lay outside the gene matches. The CDR3: CASSLPGQASNQPQHF. The DNA for the CDR3 is TGTGCCAGCAGTTTGCCAGGACAGGCCAGCAATCAGCCCCAGCATTTT.

This chain connects TRBV29-1 to TRBJ2-2; 7 bases agree with TRBD1. Trimming removed 4 bases from V and 6 bases from J; junction bases left unmatched: 11. Germline V gene lookup returns CDR1 SQVTM and CDR2 ANQGSEA. The CDR3 is 15 residues long. The CDR3 bases are TGCAGCGTTGCACTATTTGACAGGGTTGCCGGGGAGCTGTTTTTT. It specifies CSVALFDRVAGELFF.

The chain joins TRBV5-4 to TRBJ1-1; 8 nucleotides match TRBD1. CDR1 is SGHNT and CDR2 is YYREEE in the germline V gene (reference sequence). This CDR3 has 17 amino acids. Trimming cost V 2 bases and J 1 base; bases outside gene matches: 10. CDR3 amino acids: CASSLPLRTGPNTEAFF. In nucleotides, the CDR3 is TGTGCCAGCAGCTTACCTTTGAGGACAGGGCCGAACACTGAAGCTTTCTTT.

This chain links TRBV25-1 with TRBJ2-7; TRBD2 is a possible D gene (6 bases). Germline V gives CDR1 MGHDK, CDR2 SYGVNS. The CDR3 is made up of 16 amino acids. The V gene lost 3 bases and the J gene lost 3 bases, with 18 bases spanning the gap. As DNA, the CDR3 is TGTGCCAGCAGTGATTCTGCGGCGGGGTTGAGCTACGAGCAGTACTTC. It is translated as CASSDSAAGLSYEQYF.

The V and J genes are TRBV12-5 and TRBJ2-2; 13 bases line up with TRBD2. Germline V gene sequence: CDR1 LGHNT, CDR2 FRNRAP. The CDR3 consists of 17 residues. The ends lost 5 bases at V and 6 bases at J; junction bases unmatched: 9. This CDR3 is CASGPGLAGQFPGELFF. CDR3 coding DNA: TGTGCTAGTGGTCCGGGACTAGCGGGGCAGTTTCCCGGGGAGCTGTTTTTT. Full variable domain (outside the CDR3, taken from reference TRBV12-5 and TRBJ2-2): DARVTQTPRHKVTEMGQEVTMRCQPILGHNTVFWYRQTMMQGLELLAYFRNRAPLDDSGMPKDRFSAEMPDATLATLKIQPSEPRDSAVYFCASGPGLAGQFPGELFFGEGSRLTVL.

This sequence joins TRBV7-9 and TRBJ2-7, with D unclear. Germline CDR1 is SEHNR and CDR2 is FQNEAQ (reference sequence). V lost 2 bases to trimming and J lost 0 bases, with 8 bases between them. This CDR3 comprises 14 residues. The CDR3 bases are TGTGCCAGCAGCTTAAGTGGGTTCTCCTACGAGCAGTACTTC. Amino acids: CASSLSGFSYEQYF.

The V call is TRBV5-8, the J call TRBJ2-7, with 12 bases fitting TRBD2. Germline assignment: CDR1 SGHTS and CDR2 YDEGEE. V lost 5 bases to trimming and J lost 4 bases; unmatched junction nucleotides: 4. The CDR3 is made up of 14 amino acids. CDR3 residues: CASRRTSGVYEQYF. CDR3 nucleotides: TGTGCCAGCAGGCGGACTAGCGGGGTTTACGAGCAGTACTTC.